Listed below are T cell receptor beta chains from one sample, sequenced in a study of blood T cell repertoires in COVID-19. Generated by immunoSEQ multiplex PCR, the TCRdb table keeps only in-frame clones and is missing some. Altogether under 300,000 clones are present, around nine tenths being singletons, with the ten largest covering roughly 2%. The material sequenced was peripheral blood. The source is a woman in her thirties or forties who had recovered from COVID-19. Each CDR3 is given with its conserved first and last residue. D genes are given only for firm matches.

V,D,CDR3
TRBV5-6,NA,CASSLEYSFSGNTIYF
TRBV30,TRBD1,CAWSAGGQPQHF
TRBV6-2/TRBV6-3,TRBD1,CASSYRQGLYSNQPQHF
TRBV6-5,NA,CASSYSRGAKNIQYF
TRBV29-1,NA,CSVDEAGKLNTEAFF
TRBV6-5,NA,CATKKQGSYEQYF
TRBV6-2/TRBV6-3,TRBD2,CASSPGRETDTQYF
TRBV9,TRBD2,CASSAGLAQAGELFF
TRBV28,NA,CASRSIVGGLVQFF
TRBV7-2,TRBD1,CASSLAPTGLNYGYTF
TRBV14,TRBD1,CASSQEYRGAEAFF
TRBV11-3,NA,CASSPTRGINEQFF
TRBV5-1,NA,CASSLVDSYNEQFF
TRBV23-1,TRBD1,CASPRSPPNRGENYGYTF
TRBV7-8,NA,CASSLVSSYNSPLHF
TRBV4-3,TRBD1,CASSQNPTGGGGYGYTF
TRBV12-3/TRBV12-4,NA,CASSLDRRQPQHF
TRBV7-8,TRBD2,CASSMIAGGHNEQFF
TRBV28,NA,CASSLWGAAIRGYEQYF
TRBV19,NA,CASRDPGTGERKLFF
TRBV30,NA,CAWSVLTVEYRYSNQPQHF
TRBV24-1,TRBD2,CATSDQGLAAPKDEQFF
TRBV7-2,NA,CASSLGDRNYNEQFF
TRBV5-4,TRBD1,CASSLGTGVGETQYF
TRBV7-2,TRBD1,CASRMTGGGTEAFF